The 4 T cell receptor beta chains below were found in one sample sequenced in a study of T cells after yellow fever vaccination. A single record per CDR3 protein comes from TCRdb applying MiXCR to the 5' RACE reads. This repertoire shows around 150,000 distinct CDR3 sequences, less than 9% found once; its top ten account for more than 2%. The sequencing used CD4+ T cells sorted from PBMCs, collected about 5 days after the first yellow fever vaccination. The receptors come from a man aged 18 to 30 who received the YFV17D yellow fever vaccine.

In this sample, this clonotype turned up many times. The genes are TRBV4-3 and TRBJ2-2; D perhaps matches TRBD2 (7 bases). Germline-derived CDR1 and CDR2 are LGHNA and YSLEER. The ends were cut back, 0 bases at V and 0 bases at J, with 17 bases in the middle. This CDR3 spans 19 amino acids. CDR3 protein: CASSQDPVGGATNTGELFF. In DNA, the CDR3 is TGCGCCAGCAGCCAAGATCCCGTAGGGGGGGCGACGAACACCGGGGAGCTGTTTTTT.

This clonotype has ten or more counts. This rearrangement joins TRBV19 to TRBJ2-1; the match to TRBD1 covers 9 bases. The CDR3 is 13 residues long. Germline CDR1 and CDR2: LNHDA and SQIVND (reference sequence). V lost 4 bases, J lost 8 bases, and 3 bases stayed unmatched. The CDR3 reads CASSTRQGDEQFF. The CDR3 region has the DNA TGTGCCAGTAGTACTCGACAGGGGGATGAGCAGTTCTTC.

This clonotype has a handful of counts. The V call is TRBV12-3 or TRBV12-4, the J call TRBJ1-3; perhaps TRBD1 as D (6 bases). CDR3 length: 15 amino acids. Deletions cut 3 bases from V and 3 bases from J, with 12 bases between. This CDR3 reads CASSLVGGGGNTIYF. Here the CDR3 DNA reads TGTGCCAGCAGTTTGGTTGGGGGCGGTGGAAACACCATATATTTT.

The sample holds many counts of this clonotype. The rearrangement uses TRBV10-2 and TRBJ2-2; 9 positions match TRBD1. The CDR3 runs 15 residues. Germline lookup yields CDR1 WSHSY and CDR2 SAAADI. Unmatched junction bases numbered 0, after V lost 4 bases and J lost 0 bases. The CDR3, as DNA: TGCGCCAGCAGTGGACAGGGGGCGAACACCGGGGAGCTGTTTTTT. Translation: CASSGQGANTGELFF.